This T cell receptor (beta chain) came from a study of T-cell memory formation after mild COVID-19. Study information: Largely, the TCR clusters proved donor specific.

From the 5' RACE reads, TCRdb called clonotypes with MiXCR, one entry per CDR3 protein. The sample holds hundreds of thousands of distinct CDR3 sequences, 15% to 20% seen once. With V trimmed by 3 bases and J by 3 bases, 5 bases remained unmatched. Per the germline V gene, CDR1 is SEHNR and CDR2 is FQNEAQ (reference sequence). This CDR3 region has 14 residues. In its sample, this clonotype was seen a few times. The V and J genes are TRBV7-9 and TRBJ2-7; TRBD1 aligns across 7 bases. The sequence derives from a man aged 18 to 29 who had mild COVID-19 (a few samples of this study predate the infection). Cell type and time point are not known. The sample taken for sequencing was PBMCs or a T cell subset sorted from them (not recorded which). CDR3: CASSFGAGGYEQYF. The CDR3 DNA reads TGTGCCAGCAGCTTTGGAGCAGGGGGCTACGAGCAGTACTTC.